These 16 T cell receptor beta chains were all obtained from the same sample, sequenced in a study of cytomegalovirus exposure and HLA in healthy donors. Vbeta (60) and Jbeta (13) primers were used in the PCR. Sequencing was performed with immunoSEQ multiplex PCR; in TCRdb, only in-frame clones are kept and a portion is missing. This sample has more than 85,000 clones, with roughly three fifths found just once. Sequencing was carried out using PBMCs. Receptors were obtained from a human donor in good health.

V usage is TRBV10-2 and J usage is TRBJ2-1, with 8 nucleotides matching TRBD2. This CDR3 region has 19 residues. J was trimmed by 8 bases and V by 4 bases; bases with no gene match: 22. CDR1 is WSHSY and CDR2 is SAAADI in the germline V gene. The CDR3 coding sequence is TGCGCCAGCAGTGGCGAGTCAGGCCCCAGCGGGAGTGTTTTCCATGAGCAGTTCTTC. The encoded protein is CASSGESGPSGSVFHEQFF.

This clone was seen more than once but under ten times. The J gene is TRBJ2-1, the V gene TRBV19, with 9 bases aligning to TRBD2. CDR3 length: 17 residues. Looked up from germline, CDR1 is LNHDA and CDR2 is SQIVND (reference sequence). Losses at the gene ends were 2 bases for V and 7 bases for J; bases not matched to a gene: 12. CDR3 coding DNA: TGTGCCAGTAGTATATACGGGGCTAGCGGGATATGGAATGAGCAGTTCTTC. It specifies CASSIYGASGIWNEQFF.

This chain uses TRBV7-8 with TRBJ2-7; TRBD2 matches 11 bases. Germline trimming cut 5 bases from V and 2 bases from J; bases unmatched to any gene: 5. This CDR3 region has 15 residues. Per the germline V gene, CDR1 is SGHVS and CDR2 is FQNEAQ. DNA of the CDR3: TGTGCCAGCAGCAATGGGACTAGCGGAACCTACGAGCAGTACTTC. Its protein product is CASSNGTSGTYEQYF.

The chain is built from TRBV7-9 and TRBJ2-5; 8 bases match TRBD2. In germline, CDR1 is SEHNR, CDR2 FQNEAQ (reference sequence). Trimming took 4 bases from V and 5 from J; bases not matched to a gene: 9. CDR3 length: 15 residues. Here the CDR3 reads CASSSDGTSLETQYF. As DNA, the CDR3 is TGTGCCAGCAGCTCAGACGGGACTAGTCTGGAGACCCAGTACTTC.

The chain couples TRBV21-1 to TRBJ2-7; the tabulated D call, TRBD2, remains unverified against the DNA. TRBV21-1 is shown as a pseudogene. The CDR3 length is 16 residues. The CDR3: CASSKRPGESPYEQYF. The DNA of the CDR3 is TGTGCCAGCAGCAAAAGACCGGGGGAGTCCCCCTACGAGCAGTACTTC.

The chain links TRBV9 to TRBJ2-7, with TRBD2 matching 9 bases. CDR1 is SGDLS and CDR2 is YYNGEE in the germline V gene. The junction had 11 bases not matched to a gene; V was cut back by 2 bases and J by 5 bases. This CDR3 is built from 16 residues. The CDR3 reads CASSVHRAGGPHEQYF. CDR3 in DNA: TGTGCCAGCAGCGTGCACCGGGCGGGAGGGCCCCACGAGCAGTACTTC.

The chain employs TRBV27 and TRBJ2-5, with 11 bases identical to TRBD1. Germline V gene lookup returns CDR1 MNHEY and CDR2 SMNVEV (reference sequence). Trimming cost V 6 bases and J 0 bases; bases outside gene matches: 6. The CDR3 runs to 16 residues. As DNA, the CDR3 is TGTGCCAGCAGCCCCGGGACAGGGGGTTACCAAGAGACCCAGTACTTC. Protein product: CASSPGTGGYQETQYF.

The gene calls are TRBV4-1 and TRBJ2-7; D is perhaps TRBD1 (6 bases). V lost 6 bases and J 0 bases, leaving 12 bases between the germline ends. The germline CDR1 and CDR2 sequences are MGHRA and YSYEKL. The CDR3 is 14 residues long. The CDR3 protein is CASSRTGSSYEQYF. CDR3 in DNA: TGCGCCAGCAGTCGTACAGGGAGCTCCTACGAGCAGTACTTC.

This clone has more than one count but fewer than ten. V usage is TRBV5-1 and J usage is TRBJ2-1; 7 nucleotides match TRBD2. Germline V gene lookup returns CDR1 SGHRS and CDR2 YFSETQ. The CDR3 sequence is 15 residues long. V lost 0 bases and J lost 4; bases outside the gene matches: 4. DNA for the CDR3: TGCGCCAGCAGCTTGGGGAGCGGGATATACAATGAGCAGTTCTTC. This encodes CASSLGSGIYNEQFF. Combining the CDR3 with reference TRBV5-1 and TRBJ2-1 gives the whole variable domain KAGVTQTPRYLIKTRGQQVTLSCSPISGHRSVSWYQQTPGQGLQFLFEYFSETQRNKGNFPGRFSGRQFSNSRSEMNVSTLELGDSALYLCASSLGSGIYNEQFFGPGTRLTVL.

This chain uses TRBV30 with TRBJ2-7; TRBD2 matches at 7 bases. Germline V gene lookup returns CDR1 GTSNPN and CDR2 SVGIG (reference sequence). Trimming removed 5 bases from V and 4 bases from J; junction bases left unmatched: 8. The CDR3 totals 13 residues. The CDR3 DNA follows: TGTGCCTGGGGAACCGGGGGGAGATACGAGCAGTACTTC. This encodes CAWGTGGRYEQYF.

The chain uses TRBV19 and TRBJ2-2; 9 bases align to TRBD1. The V and J ends lost 8 bases and 5 bases, in that order; junction bases with no gene match: 6. Germline CDR1 LNHDA, CDR2 SQIVND (reference sequence). This CDR3 contains 14 residues. The CDR3 spells CASSGTGPTGELFF. CDR3 nucleotides: TGTGCCAGTTCCGGGACAGGGCCTACCGGGGAGCTGTTTTTT.

In this sample, this clone turned up a few times. The rearrangement links TRBV6-5 to TRBJ2-3; possibly TRBD2 for D (5 bases). Trimming left V 2 bases short and J 5 bases short, with 17 bases between. The CDR3 extends over 16 amino acids. CDR1 MNHEY and CDR2 SVGAGI come from the germline V gene. The CDR3 nucleotides are TGTGCCAGCAGTTACGCCCCCGAGGGCGAGGGAGATACGCAGTATTTT. Amino acid sequence: CASSYAPEGEGDTQYF.

The table lists this clone with a few counts. The chain joins TRBV19 to TRBJ2-7, with TRBD1 matching over 11 bases. J lost 1 base, V lost 4 bases, and 6 bases had no gene match. Germline CDR1 LNHDA, CDR2 SQIVND (reference sequence). The CDR3 is 16 residues long. The CDR3 nucleotides read TGTGCCAGTAGTACAGGGACAGGGGGAATATCCTACGAGCAGTACTTC. Amino acids: CASSTGTGGISYEQYF.

The chain employs TRBV13 and TRBJ2-2, with TRBD1 identical over 7 bases. Germline loops: CDR1 PRHDT, CDR2 FYEKMQ (reference sequence). V dropped 8 bases and J dropped 6; count of bases not matched to a gene: 6. The CDR3 spans 13 residues. CDR3 in DNA: TGTGCCAGCGGACAGGACGTCCCCGGGGAGCTGTTTTTT. Its protein product is CASGQDVPGELFF.

The rearrangement links TRBV12-5 to TRBJ1-1, with a possible D match to TRBD1 (6 bases). Trimming shortened V by 7 bases and J by 6 bases, and 18 bases separated the two germline ends. Germline V gives CDR1 LGHNT, CDR2 FRNRAP. This CDR3 spans 14 amino acids. The DNA of the CDR3 is TGTGCTAGTGCCTCAACAGGGAGAGGGCCTGAAGCTTTCTTT. It yields the protein CASASTGRGPEAFF.

The chain employs TRBV15 and TRBJ2-2; 14 positions agree with TRBD2. The germline V gene has CDR1 LNHNV and CDR2 YYDKDF (reference sequence). This CDR3 is built from 17 residues. V lost 3 bases and J lost 8; bases outside the gene matches: 8. CDR3 coding DNA: TGTGCCACCAGCAGGGGACTAGCGGGAGCCCTTAGGGGGGAGCTGTTTTTT. It specifies CATSRGLAGALRGELFF.